Below, 23 T cell receptor beta chains from the same sample are listed, as sequenced in a study of T cell repertoires in cytomegalovirus infection. TCRdb independently ran MiXCR on the reads; one entry per CDR3 protein. The data hold some 940,000 distinct CDR3 sequences, with around 32% observed a single time. Which antigens these TCRs recognize remains unknown. This sample comprised cultured CD8+ T cells from PBMCs, obtained from culture after CMV antigen stimulation. The receptor source for this set is a human donor in good health (CMV status not recorded). Some clones in this sample may be carry-over from other donors' samples.

The chain joins TRBV6-5 to TRBJ2-7; D not certain. This CDR3 has 12 amino acids. Trimming removed 0 bases from V and 7 bases from J, with 7 bases in between. Germline assignment: CDR1 MNHEY and CDR2 SVGAGI. The CDR3 bases are TGTGCCAGCAGTTACTCGATAGGAGAGCAGTACTTC. Protein product: CASSYSIGEQYF.

The chain couples TRBV18 to TRBJ2-5; the D gene could be TRBD1 or TRBD2 (5 bases each). The CDR3 consists of 15 residues. The V and J ends lost 6 bases and 3 bases respectively, with 17 bases between them. Germline assignment: CDR1 KGHSH and CDR2 LQKENI. The CDR3 region has the DNA TGTGCCAGCTCGTCCTTAACAAGGGGAGAAGAGACCCAGTACTTC. It codes for CASSSLTRGEETQYF.

This chain links TRBV4-3 with TRBJ2-2; tentatively, D is TRBD1 (6 bases). Trimming took off 4 bases at V and 5 bases at J, with 14 bases between the two ends. The CDR3 length is 15 residues. Germline CDR1 is LGHNA and CDR2 is YSLEER. The CDR3 spells CASSPRTDPTGELFF. In DNA form, the CDR3 reads TGCGCCAGCAGCCCGCGGACAGACCCGACCGGGGAGCTGTTTTTT.

The rearrangement links TRBV6-2 or TRBV6-3 to TRBJ2-2; weak D call: TRBD2 (5 bases). Trimming removed 1 base from V and 1 base from J, with 7 bases in between. This CDR3 is built from 15 residues. Germline assignment: CDR1 MNHEY and CDR2 SVGEGT. CDR3 sequence (DNA): TGTGCCAGCAGTTACTACGAGGGGAACACCGGGGAGCTGTTTTTT. Translating it yields CASSYYEGNTGELFF.

This clonotype was observed many times. The chain has TRBV12-3 or TRBV12-4 and TRBJ1-1; the D gene is possibly TRBD1 (5 bases). The V end lost 3 bases, the J end lost 0 bases, and 11 bases lay between the germline ends. The CDR3 spans 15 residues. In DNA, the CDR3 is TGTGCCAGCAGTTTCACGGGACTCATGAACACTGAAGCTTTCTTT. It yields the protein CASSFTGLMNTEAFF.

The chain is built from TRBV11-3 and TRBJ2-1, with 7 nucleotides matching TRBD1. The ends lost 2 bases at V and 9 bases at J; junction bases unmatched: 4. The germline CDR1 and CDR2 sequences are SGHNT and YENEEA. The CDR3 is 13 residues long. CDR3 protein: CASSLTGAIEQFF. CDR3 DNA: TGTGCCAGCAGCTTAACAGGGGCAATTGAGCAGTTCTTC.

V gene TRBV7-9 combines with J gene TRBJ2-1; 10 positions match TRBD2. V lost 8 bases, J lost 5 bases, and 3 bases stayed unmatched. There are 13 residues in the CDR3. CDR1 SEHNR and CDR2 FQNEAQ come from the germline V gene (reference sequence). Here the CDR3 reads CASLTSGDNEQFF. Written as DNA, the CDR3 is TGTGCCAGCCTTACTAGCGGGGACAATGAGCAGTTCTTC.

A note on this clonotype: This may arise from a read error, as a much more abundant clone is one base away. The chain links TRBV7-6 to TRBJ1-1, with a possible D match to TRBD1 (6 bases). This CDR3 is built from 16 residues. The germline CDR1 and CDR2 sequences are SGHVS and FNYEAQ. CDR3 in DNA: TGTGCCAACAGCCCCCGGGCAGGGGTGAGGAACACTGAAGCTTTCTTT. Translating gives CANSPRAGVRNTEAFF.

This clonotype occurred a few times. This chain joins TRBV19 and TRBJ2-7; D is perhaps TRBD1 (6 bases). In germline, CDR1 is LNHDA, CDR2 SQIVND (reference sequence). The CDR3 contains 15 residues. V dropped 6 bases and J dropped 2 bases, with 17 bases sitting between them. In DNA, the CDR3 is TGTGCCAGTAGCGTGGGGGCAGGGAAAGCCTACGAGCAGTACTTC. It specifies CASSVGAGKAYEQYF.

This clonotype was seen more than once but under ten times. This chain connects TRBV7-9 to TRBJ1-6, with 9 bases fitting TRBD1. The CDR3 extends over 16 amino acids. Germline loops: CDR1 SEHNR, CDR2 FQNEAQ (reference sequence). J gave up 9 bases and V 7 bases, and 13 bases lay outside the gene matches. CDR3 in DNA: TGTGCCAGCACCCCTTGGGACAGGGAAGGGGGTTCACCCCTCCACTTT. This sequence encodes CASTPWDREGGSPLHF.

The V call is TRBV6-2 or TRBV6-3, the J call TRBJ2-1, with D unclear. Per the germline V gene, CDR1 is MNHEY and CDR2 is SVGEGT. V lost 10 bases to trimming and J lost 5 bases, with 6 bases between them. This CDR3 is built from 10 residues. CDR3 sequence (DNA): TGTGCCACCAAAAACAATGAGCAGTTCTTC. This gives the protein CATKNNEQFF.

J is TRBJ2-3 and V is TRBV11-2; 10 bases match TRBD2. V was pared by 3 bases and J by 0 bases, with 6 bases of the junction left unmatched. The CDR3 runs to 17 residues. Germline V CDR1 and CDR2: SGHAT, FQNNGV. The CDR3 sequence is CASSFWTSGTSTDTQYF. The CDR3 bases are TGTGCCAGCAGCTTCTGGACTAGCGGTACTAGCACAGATACGCAGTATTTT. The full variable domain, rest sourced from reference TRBV11-2 and TRBJ2-3, is EAGVAQSPRYKIIEKRQSVAFWCNPISGHATLYWYQQILGQGPKLLIQFQNNGVVDDSQLPKDRFSAERLKGVDSTLKIQPAKLEDSAVYLCASSFWTSGTSTDTQYFGPGTRLTVL.

This clonotype was recorded a few times. V gene TRBV7-6 combines with J gene TRBJ2-2; the D gene is possibly TRBD1 (6 bases). This CDR3 comprises 18 residues. Deletions cut 8 bases from V and 2 bases from J, with 24 bases between. Looked up from germline, CDR1 is SGHVS and CDR2 is FNYEAQ. DNA for the CDR3: TGTGCCAGCCACACCGCCGACCCGGACAGAAGTAACACCGGGGAGCTGTTTTTT. Protein product: CASHTADPDRSNTGELFF.

This rearrangement joins TRBV5-5 to TRBJ1-1; unclear D gene. This CDR3 has 14 residues. Germline-derived CDR1 and CDR2 are SGHKS and YYEKEE (reference sequence). V dropped 7 bases and J dropped 0 bases, with 13 bases sitting between them. CDR3 nucleotide sequence: TGTGCCAGCCGAGTAGACCGATTGAACACTGAAGCTTTCTTT. It translates to CASRVDRLNTEAFF.

The rearrangement uses TRBV12-5 and TRBJ2-1, with TRBD2 as a possible D gene (7 bases). Germline V gene lookup returns CDR1 LGHNT and CDR2 FRNRAP. Trimming removed 2 bases from V and 8 bases from J, with 13 bases in between. The CDR3 runs to 14 residues. The CDR3 nucleotides read TGTGCTAGTGGTTTGAGTGCGGGGGCTTATGAGCAGTTCTTC. It codes for CASGLSAGAYEQFF.

The chain combines TRBV10-3 with TRBJ2-3; 12 bases match TRBD1. V shed 6 bases, J shed 7 bases, and the junction held 8 bases outside the gene matches. The germline V gene encodes CDR1 ENHRY and CDR2 SYGVKD. The CDR3 loop spans 15 amino acids. CDR3 sequence: CAIRDPGQGANTQYF. DNA for the CDR3: TGTGCCATCAGGGACCCGGGACAGGGGGCAAATACGCAGTATTTT.

This clonotype was seen a handful of times. The genes are TRBV7-9 and TRBJ2-1; 9 bases are shared with TRBD2. V lost 5 bases, J lost 5 bases, and 4 bases stayed unmatched. This CDR3 spans 14 amino acids. Germline V gene sequence: CDR1 SEHNR, CDR2 FQNEAQ (reference sequence). The CDR3 DNA follows: TGTGCCAGCAGCCCCCGACTAGCGGACAATGAGCAGTTCTTC. Amino acid sequence: CASSPRLADNEQFF.

The V and J genes are TRBV12-3 or TRBV12-4 and TRBJ1-1, with 8 bases fitting TRBD1. Germline trimming cut 9 bases from V and 0 bases from J; bases unmatched to any gene: 9. The CDR3 loop spans 15 amino acids. The CDR3 sequence is CASKTGTGVNTEAFF. DNA for the CDR3: TGTGCCAGTAAAACCGGGACAGGAGTGAACACTGAAGCTTTCTTT.

In this sample, this clonotype turned up a few times. The V and J genes are TRBV5-1 and TRBJ2-1, with D possibly TRBD2 on 5 matching bases. The germline V gene encodes CDR1 SGHRS and CDR2 YFSETQ. Trimming took 4 bases from V and 7 from J, leaving 12 bases between them. This CDR3 comprises 13 residues. The CDR3 is CASSDPSGNEQFF. CDR3 DNA sequence: TGCGCCAGCAGCGACCCCTCGGGGAATGAGCAGTTCTTC.

This clonotype was counted a few times. The chain employs TRBV27 and TRBJ2-7; D remains unclear. Between the trimmed V and J ends, which lost 5 bases and 0 bases, there was a span of 17 bases. Germline V gives CDR1 MNHEY, CDR2 SMNVEV (reference sequence). CDR3 size: 16 residues. CDR3 coding DNA: TGTGCCAGCAGTATGATTTACATTAAAGGCTCCTACGAGCAGTACTTC. Protein: CASSMIYIKGSYEQYF.

This clonotype was seen only a few times. The chain couples TRBV6-5 to TRBJ1-6; D call uncertain. In germline, CDR1 is MNHEY, CDR2 SVGAGI. There are 9 residues in the CDR3. This CDR3 is CTTGSPLHF. The CDR3 DNA is TGTACCACCGGATCACCCCTCCACTTT.

The chain links TRBV25-1 to TRBJ2-2; possibly TRBD1 for D (5 bases). V was pared by 7 bases and J by 5 bases, with 14 bases between. The length of the CDR3 is 14 residues. CDR1 and CDR2 from the germline V gene are MGHDK and SYGVNS. CDR3 nucleotides: TGTGCCAGCAAGCCCCAGGGTGCTACCGGGGAGCTGTTTTTT. Its protein product is CASKPQGATGELFF.

This clonotype was seen a handful of times. The CDR3 region is CASSLQGMEETQYF. CDR3 DNA: TGTGCCAGTAGTCTACAGGGTATGGAAGAGACCCAGTACTTC. This rearrangement joins TRBV19 to TRBJ2-5, with D tentatively TRBD1 (6 bases). Germline V gives CDR1 LNHDA, CDR2 SQIVND (reference sequence). The V end lost 5 bases, the J end lost 3 bases, and 13 bases lay between the germline ends. This CDR3 is 14 amino acids long.